What follows describes a single T cell receptor (beta chain). The antigen remains undetermined. This sample stems from a study of yellow fever vaccine responses in identical twins. Whole-study findings and limits: As reported, the vaccine T cell response of twins seemed partly convergent and partly personalized.

CDR1 and CDR2 from the germline V gene are KGHSH and LQKENI. The CDR3 is 15 residues long. V lost 5 bases to trimming and J lost 4 bases, with 15 bases between them. TCRdb re-analysed the RT-PCR reads in MiXCR, keeping a single row per CDR3 protein. The sample yields more than 30,000 distinct CDR3 sequences, less than 70% seen once. This chain links TRBV18 with TRBJ2-1; weak D call: TRBD2 (7 bases). The sequencing here drew on T cells from blood (PBMCs), unsorted or a sorted subset (not recorded which), taken before or after yellow fever vaccination (not recorded which). This TCR came from a woman in her late teens or twenties who received the yellow fever vaccine. The CDR3 DNA sequence: TGTGCCAGCTCAAGGGGGGGCCCGTCGTACAATGAGCAGTTCTTC. Amino acid sequence: CASSRGGPSYNEQFF. The complete variable domain, with remaining parts taken from reference TRBV18 and TRBJ2-1, reads NAGVMQNPRHLVRRRGQEARLRCSPMKGHSHVYWYRQLPEEGLKFMVYLQKENIIDESGMPKERFSAEFPKEGPSILRIQQVVRGDSAAYFCASSRGGPSYNEQFFGPGTRLTVL.